A selection of T cell receptor beta chains follows, all from one sample in a study of blood T cells in healthy people across ages. Each CDR3 protein gets one entry after TCRdb re-called the 5' RACE reads with MiXCR. This table has approximately 800,000 distinct CDR3 sequences, around 68% appearing once. The source material was blood. These receptors were obtained from a man in his thirties or forties in good health. CDR3s include the opening cysteine and the closing phenylalanine or tryptophan.

TRBJ2-7,TRBV5-1,CASSTQGEQYF
TRBJ1-1,TRBV21-1,CASSKRGGRDTEAFF
TRBJ1-5,TRBV24-1,CATSDSGPGINQPQHF
TRBJ2-2,TRBV20-1,CSARSSGGVDGELFF
TRBJ1-2,TRBV7-9,CASSYNEGGNTF
TRBJ1-2,TRBV20-1,CSAESSGTNYGYTF
TRBJ2-3,TRBV2,CARGLGGDTQYF
TRBJ2-7,TRBV20-1,CSARRDRGYYEQYF
TRBJ2-5,TRBV18,CAGSPFPSGGQETQYF
TRBJ2-3,TRBV4-3,CASSQARLAVNQYF